This entry lists 18 T cell receptor beta chains sequenced from one sample in a study of CD8 T cells in Susac syndrome. An input of about 0.5 to 1 ug of RNA was subjected to reverse transcription using random hexamers. In TCRdb, the immunoSEQ multiplex PCR reads were re-called with MiXCR into one record per CDR3 protein. The sample yields about 430,000 distinct CDR3 sequences, approximately 89% seen once. Sequences were obtained from CD8+ T cells from PBMCs. The receptors originated from a human donor with multiple sclerosis.

The CDR3 spells CSGQGDYEQYF. CDR3 DNA sequence: TGCAGCGGCCAGGGGGACTACGAGCAGTACTTC. This rearrangement joins TRBV29-1 to TRBJ2-7; 7 bases are shared with TRBD1. Germline values: CDR1 SQVTM, CDR2 ANQGSEA. With 7 bases clipped from V and 3 bases from J, the junction kept 3 bases outside the gene matches. There are 11 residues in the CDR3.

V gene TRBV25-1 combines with J gene TRBJ2-1; D tentatively reads TRBD1 or TRBD2 (5 bases each). The CDR3 is 16 residues long. The germline V gene has CDR1 MGHDK and CDR2 SYGVNS. V was pared by 5 bases and J by 4 bases, with 18 bases between. CDR3 sequence: CASSPLGETSYNEQFF. The CDR3 region has the DNA TGTGCCAGCAGTCCGCTGGGGGAGACCTCGTACAATGAGCAGTTCTTC. Full variable domain (outside the CDR3, taken from reference TRBV25-1 and TRBJ2-1): EADIYQTPRYLVIGTGKKITLECSQTMGHDKMYWYQQDPGMELHLIHYSYGVNSTEKGDLSSESTVSRIRTEHFPLTLESARPSHTSQYLCASSPLGETSYNEQFFGPGTRLTVL.

The chain recombines TRBV28 with TRBJ2-7; TRBD1 matches at 9 bases. Germline loops: CDR1 MDHEN, CDR2 SYDVKM. CDR3 length: 14 amino acids. Trimming cost V 11 bases and J 0 bases; bases outside gene matches: 8. CDR3 nucleotides: TGTGCCCACAAGAAGGGACAGGGCTCCTACGAGCAGTACTTC. Its translation: CAHKKGQGSYEQYF.

The gene calls are TRBV7-9 and TRBJ1-1; D not certain. V lost 1 base to trimming and J lost 6 bases, with 15 bases between them. This CDR3 comprises 15 residues. From germline, CDR1 is SEHNR and CDR2 FQNEAQ (reference sequence). The CDR3 DNA reads as TGTGCCAGCAGCTTAGTTCGCGTCCTGGACGCTGAAGCTTTCTTT. Translating it yields CASSLVRVLDAEAFF.

This clonotype has only one observation. Written as DNA, the CDR3 is TGTGCCAGCAGTTTAGGACAAATCTTAGATGAGCAGTTCTTC. Translated: CASSLGQILDEQFF. The chain links TRBV12-3 or TRBV12-4 to TRBJ2-1; D ambiguous. Between the trimmed V and J ends, which lost 1 base and 8 bases, there was a span of 12 bases. The CDR3 contains 14 residues.

This sequence joins TRBV11-1 and TRBJ2-5, with a tentative D call TRBD2 (5 bases). The CDR3 contains 14 residues. Germline V gene data show CDR1 as SGHAT and CDR2 as FQDESV (reference sequence). The V end was cut by 5 bases, the J end by 2 bases, with 12 bases between. CDR3 protein: CASSVIGEQETQYF. The CDR3 DNA is TGTGCCAGCAGCGTAATCGGGGAACAAGAGACCCAGTACTTC. The complete variable domain, with remaining parts taken from reference TRBV11-1 and TRBJ2-5, reads EAEVAQSPRYKITEKSQAVAFWCDPISGHATLYWYRQILGQGPELLVQFQDESVVDDSQLPKDRFSAERLKGVDSTLKIQPAELGDSAMYLCASSVIGEQETQYFGPGTRLLVL.

In its sample, this clonotype was seen once. The chain links TRBV4-1 to TRBJ1-1, with unresolved D. Germline V gene data show CDR1 as MGHRA and CDR2 as YSYEKL. This CDR3 is built from 12 residues. Trimming removed 1 base from V and 8 bases from J, with 8 bases in between. CDR3: CASSQGHREAFF. As DNA, the CDR3 is TGCGCCAGCAGCCAAGGTCACAGAGAAGCTTTCTTT.

The J gene is TRBJ2-7, the V gene TRBV6-5; 8 bases fit TRBD1. In germline, CDR1 is MNHEY, CDR2 SVGAGI. V lost 10 bases, J lost 5 bases, and 7 bases stayed unmatched. The CDR3 loop spans 12 amino acids. CDR3 residues: CATRTGWNEQYF. The CDR3 nucleotides are TGTGCCACCAGGACAGGGTGGAACGAGCAGTACTTC.

This clonotype was counted a single time. The chain carries TRBV2 and TRBJ2-7, with D possibly matching TRBD2 (6 bases). CDR3 length: 16 residues. The V end lost 6 bases, the J end lost 0 bases, and 18 bases lay between the germline ends. Germline loops: CDR1 SNHLY, CDR2 FYNNEI. This CDR3 reads CASSSNRDSISYEQYF. As DNA, the CDR3 is TGTGCCAGCAGCTCCAATAGGGACTCCATCTCCTACGAGCAGTACTTC.

The chain uses TRBV23-1 and TRBJ1-1; 8 bases map to TRBD1. TRBV23-1 is noted as an ORF with a role that remains uncertain. The J segment lost 0 bases and the V segment lost 0 bases, leaving 6 bases of the junction unmatched. The CDR3 consists of 17 residues. The CDR3 nucleotides are TGCGCCAGCAGTCAATCGTTGGACAGGGCCTTGAACACTGAAGCTTTCTTT. It yields the protein CASSQSLDRALNTEAFF.

The V gene is TRBV27, the J gene TRBJ2-1, with 9 bases lining up with TRBD2. With V trimmed by 6 bases and J by 10 bases, 13 bases remained unmatched. Germline-derived CDR1 and CDR2 are MNHEY and SMNVEV (reference sequence). The CDR3 covers 15 residues. CDR3: CASSTWGLAGLEQFF. CDR3 in DNA: TGTGCCAGCAGCACTTGGGGGCTAGCGGGGCTGGAGCAGTTCTTC.

For this clonotype: Since no conserved phenylalanine or tryptophan closes the CDR3, a read error is the likely cause. The chain carries TRBV10-3 and TRBJ1-1; D gene unclear. Trimming stripped 2 bases from V and 3 bases from J, with 13 bases between. The CDR3 covers 15 residues. Germline V gene lookup returns CDR1 ENHRY and CDR2 SYGVKD. This chain's CDR3 is CAISEPREDDTEAFL. The CDR3 region has the DNA TGTGCCATCAGTGAGCCAAGAGAGGACGACACTGAAGCTTTCCTT.

The rearrangement uses TRBV6-1 and TRBJ2-3; 8 bases are shared with TRBD1. This CDR3 has 14 residues. The ends lost 10 bases at V and 2 bases at J; junction bases unmatched: 8. Germline loops: CDR1 MNHNS, CDR2 SASEGT. CDR3 in DNA: TGTGCCACCTCAGGGACAGGAGACACAGATACGCAGTATTTT. Its translation is CATSGTGDTDTQYF.

This clonotype was detected only a few times. V is TRBV6-2 or TRBV6-3 and J is TRBJ2-1; 9 nucleotides line up with TRBD2. Germline V lookup: CDR1 MNHEY, CDR2 SVGEGT. The length of the CDR3 is 15 residues. The V segment lost 3 bases and the J segment 2 bases; nucleotides outside the gene matches: 2. Here the CDR3 DNA reads TGTGCCAGCAGTTATAGCGGGAGTCCCTACAATGAGCAGTTCTTC. Translated: CASSYSGSPYNEQFF.

CDR3 bases: TGTGCCTGGATAGGTCCTAACTATGGCTACACCTTC. Its protein product is CAWIGPNYGYTF. The chain employs TRBV30 and TRBJ1-2; D gene unclear. Looked up from germline, CDR1 is GTSNPN and CDR2 is SVGIG (reference sequence). V was pared by 4 bases and J by 0 bases, with 6 bases between. There are 12 residues in the CDR3.

This clonotype appeared a single time. The V gene is TRBV6-1, the J gene TRBJ1-6, with TRBD1 as a possible D gene (6 bases). With 3 bases removed from V and 4 bases from J, the gap between germline ends came to 13 bases. CDR3 length: 16 amino acids. Germline CDR1 reads MNHNS; CDR2 reads SASEGT. CDR3 amino acids: CASSDPGARYNSPLHF. CDR3 in DNA: TGTGCCAGCAGTGACCCAGGGGCGAGATATAATTCACCCCTCCACTTT.

CDR3 in amino acids: CSVEGDINQETQYF. For the CDR3, the DNA is TGCAGCGTTGAAGGGGACATCAACCAAGAGACCCAGTACTTC. The rearrangement uses TRBV29-1 and TRBJ2-5; tentatively, D is TRBD1 (6 bases). Germline loops: CDR1 SQVTM, CDR2 ANQGSEA. The CDR3 totals 14 residues. V was trimmed by 1 base and J by 0 bases, leaving 9 bases between them.

To note about this clonotype: Germline and junction disagree at one end, which may indicate a read error. V usage is TRBV7-7 and J usage is TRBJ2-2, with unresolved D. The length of the CDR3 is 13 residues. CDR1 is SSHAT and CDR2 is FNYEAQ in the germline V gene (reference sequence). The CDR3 loop is CASSPGFTGELFF. The CDR3 bases are TGTGCTAGCAGTCCAGGTTTCACCGGGGAGCTGTTTTTT.